This T cell receptor (beta chain) was recorded in a study of CD8 T cells in ankylosing spondylitis. Study results and limitations: Matched ankylosing spondylitis synovial fluid reportedly contained a significantly enriched population of disease-linked clones. Those disease-linked clones were CD8+; they were also relatively rare in peripheral blood. Fewer than 10 highly homologous variants made up a TCR beta motif that seemed to typify ankylosing spondylitis blood.

This clonotype was counted a few times. No antigen is known for it. TCRdb reanalysed the 5' RACE reads using MiXCR and keeps one entry per CDR3 protein. This table has approximately 250,000 distinct CDR3 sequences, over 30% appearing once. Trimming cost V 2 bases and J 6 bases, with 8 bases left between them. This CDR3 region has 13 residues. Sequenced material: blood, either unsorted or a sorted T cell fraction (not recorded which). V is TRBV12-3 or TRBV12-4 and J is TRBJ2-1, with a possible D match to TRBD1 (6 bases). The TCR comes from a male donor with ankylosing spondylitis or in good health (not recorded which). CDR3 DNA: TGTGCCAGCAGTTTAACAGGGATCAATGAGCAGTTCTTC. It is translated as CASSLTGINEQFF.